This entry features one TCR beta chain sequence. Its antigen is as yet unknown. These data belong to a study of metastatic and nonmetastatic thyroid tumors. Study details: Blood and tumor or nodule tissue repertoires from malignant and benign thyroid patients were compared.

Via MiXCR, TCRdb re-called the PCR reads. The profile shows over 20,000 clones, roughly 31% of them singletons. Treatment of any kind had been given to no patient before thyroid surgery. Study conclusions and caveats: In both blood and tumor samples, TCR beta diversity was reported significantly higher for malignant than benign nodules.

Sample: blood. This receptor was obtained from a female donor with papillary thyroid cancer or a benign thyroid nodule (not recorded which). Some clones in this sample may be carry-over from other donors' samples.

CDR3 in amino acids: CASSEFQGNHEQYF. The CDR3 DNA reads as TGTGCCAGCAGTGAATTCCAGGGAAACCACGAGCAGTACTTC. The chain has TRBV6-1 and TRBJ2-7; possibly TRBD1 for D (5 bases). CDR3 length: 14 amino acids. Trimming pared 2 bases from V and 5 bases from J, leaving 13 bases between. The germline V gene has CDR1 MNHNS and CDR2 SASEGT.